This TCR beta chain was profiled in a study of CD8 T cells in Susac syndrome. Study-wide background: When blood was drawn, patients with Susac syndrome were on intravenous immunoglobulin alone, on corticosteroids, or therapy-naive.

Germline CDR1 and CDR2: SNHLY and FYNNEI. V lost 1 base and J lost 4, with 8 bases in between. CDR3 length: 14 residues. The CD8+ and CD4+ T cells were isolated magnetically using a negative isolation approach, whereas the TEMRA cells were enriched by FACS. cDNA came from approximately 0.5 to 1 ug RNA primed by random hexamers. Amplification of TCR beta CDR3 was carried out by immunoSEQ multiplex PCR, which covered 54 Vbeta and 13 Jbeta segments. TCRdb reanalysed the immunoSEQ multiplex PCR reads using MiXCR and keeps one entry per CDR3 protein. There are approximately 180,000 distinct CDR3 sequences in the sample; 91% occur only once, and approximately 0.086% lies in the top ten.

The clonotype comes from a human donor with Susac syndrome. The chain combines TRBV2 with TRBJ1-5; D remains unclear. The sample comprised CD4+ T cells from PBMCs. DNA of the CDR3: TGTGCCAGCAGTGAAGGGAGAGGAAATCAGCCCCAGCATTTT. Translation gives CASSEGRGNQPQHF.